One sample yielded the 4 T cell receptor beta chains listed below, sequenced in a study of cytomegalovirus exposure and HLA in healthy donors. 13 Jbeta primers and 60 Vbeta primers were used for the PCR. The protocol was immunoSEQ multiplex PCR, while the TCRdb copy is restricted to in-frame clones and leaves out a portion. The sample has approximately 190,000 clones; roughly 80% are singletons. Sequencing was carried out using PBMCs. These receptors originate from a woman aged 18-29 years in good health and CMV-seronegative.

J is TRBJ2-3 and V is TRBV6-1; 8 positions match TRBD1. This CDR3 has 14 amino acids. In germline, CDR1 is MNHNS, CDR2 SASEGT. J lost 5 bases, V lost 7 bases, and 8 bases had no gene match. The CDR3 coding sequence is TGTGCCAGCACCCGACAGGGGTCTATAGATACGCAGTATTTT. Translated: CASTRQGSIDTQYF.

This chain uses TRBV27 with TRBJ2-1; D is possibly TRBD1 (5 bases). This CDR3 spans 14 amino acids. Deletions cut 6 bases from V and 9 bases from J, with 18 bases between. CDR1 MNHEY and CDR2 SMNVEV come from the germline V gene (reference sequence). The DNA of the CDR3 is TGTGCCAGCAGCCCACACACACCTAGGGGTGAGCAGTTCTTC. This translates into CASSPHTPRGEQFF.

The genes are TRBV5-1 and TRBJ2-1, with 7 bases lining up with TRBD2. Looked up from germline, CDR1 is SGHRS and CDR2 is YFSETQ. The CDR3 runs to 11 residues. The J segment lost 10 bases and the V segment lost 2 bases, leaving 0 bases of the junction unmatched. In nucleotides, the CDR3 is TGCGCCAGCAGCTTCGGGGGGGAGCAGTTCTTC. Amino acid sequence: CASSFGGEQFF.

This clone appeared a single time. V is TRBV19 and J is TRBJ2-7; 7 bases agree with TRBD2. V dropped 4 bases and J dropped 2; count of bases not matched to a gene: 8. The CDR3 loop spans 15 amino acids. From germline, CDR1 is LNHDA and CDR2 SQIVND (reference sequence). CDR3 sequence reads: CASSRGRGETYEQYF. The CDR3 DNA follows: TGTGCCAGTAGTAGGGGACGGGGGGAGACCTACGAGCAGTACTTC. Full variable domain (outside the CDR3, taken from reference TRBV19 and TRBJ2-7): DGGITQSPKYLFRKEGQNVTLSCEQNLNHDAMYWYRQDPGQGLRLIYYSQIVNDFQKGDIAEGYSVSREKKESFPLTVTSAQKNPTAFYLCASSRGRGETYEQYFGPGTRLTVT.